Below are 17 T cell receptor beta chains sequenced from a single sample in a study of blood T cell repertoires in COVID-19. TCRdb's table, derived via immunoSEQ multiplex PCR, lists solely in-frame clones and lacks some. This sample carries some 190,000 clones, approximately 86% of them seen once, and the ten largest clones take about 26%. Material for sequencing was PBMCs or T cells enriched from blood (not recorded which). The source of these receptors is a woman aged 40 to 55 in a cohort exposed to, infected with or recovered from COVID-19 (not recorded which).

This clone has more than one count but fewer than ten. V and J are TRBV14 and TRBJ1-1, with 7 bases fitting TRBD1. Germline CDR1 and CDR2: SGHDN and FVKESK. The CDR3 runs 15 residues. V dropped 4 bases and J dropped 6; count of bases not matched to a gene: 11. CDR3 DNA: TGTGCCAGCAGCCCTGGTCGCAAGGGGGCACCTGAAGCTTTCTTT. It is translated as CASSPGRKGAPEAFF.

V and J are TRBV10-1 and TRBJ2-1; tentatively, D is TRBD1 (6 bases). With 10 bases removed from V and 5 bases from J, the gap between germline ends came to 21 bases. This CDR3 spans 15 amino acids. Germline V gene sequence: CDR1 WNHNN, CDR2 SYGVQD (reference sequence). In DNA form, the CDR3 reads TGCGCCACTCAAAGGACAGTGGGGCCCGACAATGAGCAGTTCTTC. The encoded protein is CATQRTVGPDNEQFF.

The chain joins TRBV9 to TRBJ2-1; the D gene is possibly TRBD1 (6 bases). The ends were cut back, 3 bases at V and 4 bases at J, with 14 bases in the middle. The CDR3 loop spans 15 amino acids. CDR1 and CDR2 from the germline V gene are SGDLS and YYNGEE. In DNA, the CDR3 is TGTGCCAGCAGCGATCCGGGACATCAGTACAATGAGCAGTTCTTC. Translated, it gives CASSDPGHQYNEQFF.

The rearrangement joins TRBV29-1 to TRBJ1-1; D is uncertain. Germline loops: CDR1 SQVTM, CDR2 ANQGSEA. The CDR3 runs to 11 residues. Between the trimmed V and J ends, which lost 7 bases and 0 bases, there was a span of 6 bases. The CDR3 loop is CSESLNTEAFF. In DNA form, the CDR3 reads TGCAGCGAGAGCTTGAACACTGAAGCTTTCTTT.

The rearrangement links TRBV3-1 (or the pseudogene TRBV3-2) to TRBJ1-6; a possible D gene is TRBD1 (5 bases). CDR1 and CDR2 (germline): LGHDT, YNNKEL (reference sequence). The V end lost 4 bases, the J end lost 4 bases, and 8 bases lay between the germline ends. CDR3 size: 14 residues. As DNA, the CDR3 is TGTGCCAGCAGCCCGCAGGGTTATAATTCACCCCTCCACTTT. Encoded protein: CASSPQGYNSPLHF.

This CDR3 is CASSQWTSGKYNEQFF. The CDR3 DNA sequence: TGTGCCAGCAGCCAATGGACTAGCGGAAAATACAATGAGCAGTTCTTC. The chain recombines TRBV11-3 with TRBJ2-1, with TRBD2 identical over 10 bases. The CDR3 sequence is 16 residues long. V lost 5 bases and J lost 4; bases outside the gene matches: 8. Germline loops: CDR1 SGHNT, CDR2 YENEEA.

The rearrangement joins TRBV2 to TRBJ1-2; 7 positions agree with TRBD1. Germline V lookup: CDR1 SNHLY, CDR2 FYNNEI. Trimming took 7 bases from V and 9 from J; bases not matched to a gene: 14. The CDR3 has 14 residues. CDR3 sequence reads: CASTTGQPGVRYTF. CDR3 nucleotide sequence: TGTGCCAGCACTACGGGACAGCCCGGAGTACGCTACACCTTC.

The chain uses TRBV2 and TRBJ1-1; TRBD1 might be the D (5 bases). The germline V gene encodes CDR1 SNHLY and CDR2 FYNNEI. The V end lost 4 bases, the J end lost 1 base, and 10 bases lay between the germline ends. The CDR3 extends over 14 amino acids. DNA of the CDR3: TGTGCCAGCAGTGGTGGGGGGAAGAACACTGAAGCTTTCTTT. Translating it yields CASSGGGKNTEAFF.

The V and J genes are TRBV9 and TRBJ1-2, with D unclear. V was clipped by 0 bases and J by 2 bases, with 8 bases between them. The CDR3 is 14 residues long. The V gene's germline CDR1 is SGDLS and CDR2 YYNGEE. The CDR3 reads CASSVAVRNYGYTF. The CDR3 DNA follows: TGTGCCAGCAGCGTAGCGGTAAGAAACTATGGCTACACCTTC.

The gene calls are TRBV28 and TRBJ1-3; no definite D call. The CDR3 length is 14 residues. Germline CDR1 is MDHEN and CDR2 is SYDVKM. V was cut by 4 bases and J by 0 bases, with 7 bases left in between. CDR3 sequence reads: CASSSRYSGNTIYF. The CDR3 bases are TGTGCCAGCAGTTCCCGCTACTCTGGAAACACCATATATTTT.

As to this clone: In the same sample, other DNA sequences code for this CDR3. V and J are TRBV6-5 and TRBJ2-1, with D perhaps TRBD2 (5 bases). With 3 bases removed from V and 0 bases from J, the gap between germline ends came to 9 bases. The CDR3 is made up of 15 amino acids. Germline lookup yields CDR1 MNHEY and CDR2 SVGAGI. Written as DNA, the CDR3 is TGTGCCAGCAGTTATGGTGGGAGCTCCTACAATGAGCAGTTCTTC. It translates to CASSYGGSSYNEQFF.

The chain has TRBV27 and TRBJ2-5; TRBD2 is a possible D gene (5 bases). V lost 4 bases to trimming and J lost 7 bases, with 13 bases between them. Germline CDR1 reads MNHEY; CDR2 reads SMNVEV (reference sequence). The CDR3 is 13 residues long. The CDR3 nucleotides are TGTGCCAGCAGTTCTCAACTAGGCGTGACCCAGTACTTC. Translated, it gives CASSSQLGVTQYF.

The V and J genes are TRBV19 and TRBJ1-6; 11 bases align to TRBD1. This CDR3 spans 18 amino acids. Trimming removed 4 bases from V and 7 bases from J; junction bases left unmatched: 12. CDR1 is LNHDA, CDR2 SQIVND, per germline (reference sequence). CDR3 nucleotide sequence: TGTGCCAGTAGTAAAATCGAAGGGACAGGGGGTTACAATTCACCCCTCCACTTT. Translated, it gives CASSKIEGTGGYNSPLHF.

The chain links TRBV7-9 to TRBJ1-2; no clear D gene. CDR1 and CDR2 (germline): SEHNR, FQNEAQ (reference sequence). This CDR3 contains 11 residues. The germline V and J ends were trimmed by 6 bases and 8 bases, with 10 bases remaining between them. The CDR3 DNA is TGTGCCAGCAGTCCCAGTGAAGGCTACACCTTC. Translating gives CASSPSEGYTF.

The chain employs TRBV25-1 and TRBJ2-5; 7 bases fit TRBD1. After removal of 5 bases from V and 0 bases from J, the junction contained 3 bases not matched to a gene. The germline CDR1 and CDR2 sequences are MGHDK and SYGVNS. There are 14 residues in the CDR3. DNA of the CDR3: TGTGCCAGCAGTATCGGGACAGACCAAGAGACCCAGTACTTC. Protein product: CASSIGTDQETQYF.

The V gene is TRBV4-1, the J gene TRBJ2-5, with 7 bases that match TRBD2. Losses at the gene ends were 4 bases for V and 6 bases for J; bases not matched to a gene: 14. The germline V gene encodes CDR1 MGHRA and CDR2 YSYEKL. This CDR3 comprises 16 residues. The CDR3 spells CASSRFAGALRKTQYF. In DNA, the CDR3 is TGCGCCAGCAGCCGGTTCGCGGGAGCTCTGAGAAAGACCCAGTACTTC.

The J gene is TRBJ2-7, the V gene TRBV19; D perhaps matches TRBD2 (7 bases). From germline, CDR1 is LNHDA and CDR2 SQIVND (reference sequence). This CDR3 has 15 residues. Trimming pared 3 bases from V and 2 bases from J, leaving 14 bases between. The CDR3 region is CASSIGRGRTYEQYF. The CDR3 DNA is TGTGCCAGTAGTATCGGGCGGGGGCGTACCTACGAGCAGTACTTC.